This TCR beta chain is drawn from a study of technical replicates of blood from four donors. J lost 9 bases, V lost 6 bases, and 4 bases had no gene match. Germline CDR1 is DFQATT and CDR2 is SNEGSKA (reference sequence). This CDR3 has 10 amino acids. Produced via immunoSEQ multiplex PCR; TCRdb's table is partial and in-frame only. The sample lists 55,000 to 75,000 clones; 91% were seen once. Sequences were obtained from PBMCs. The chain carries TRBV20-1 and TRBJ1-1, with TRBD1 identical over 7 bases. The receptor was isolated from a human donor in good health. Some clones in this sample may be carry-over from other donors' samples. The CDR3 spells CSALTGKAFF. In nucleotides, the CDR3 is TGCAGTGCCTTGACAGGGAAAGCTTTCTTT.